The rows below give T cell receptor beta chains drawn from one sample of a study of T cell responses to AZD1222 COVID-19 vaccine. The assay was immunoSEQ multiplex PCR, and TCRdb's table has in-frame clones only and misses some. The data show roughly 120,000 clones, 80% to 95% seen once. The sequencing here drew on peripheral blood, taken on day 0 of AZD1222 vaccination. These receptors were taken from an adult in good health. Both conserved end residues are part of each CDR3. A D gene is named only where the DNA matches it firmly. Size values are once, few and many counts, or a class for expanded clones, and some rows have none.

CAWSRGASSGYTF,TGTGCCTGGAGTCGGGGGGCTAGCAGTGGCTACACCTTC,TRBJ1-2,.,TRBV30,.
CASSWYGDGYTF,TGTGCCAGCAGTTGGTATGGGGATGGCTACACCTTC,TRBJ1-2,.,TRBV28,.
CASSEGGGDSPYLSPLHF,TGTGCCAGCAGTGAAGGAGGAGGGGACAGTCCCTATCTTTCACCCCTCCACTTT,TRBJ1-6,TRBD1,TRBV25-1,.
CASSLLDRSPLHF,TGTGCCAGCAGTCTCCTCGACAGATCACCCCTCCACTTT,TRBJ1-6,.,TRBV6-6,.
CASGQGGLNEQFF,TGTGCCAGCGGACAGGGTGGCCTCAATGAGCAGTTCTTC,TRBJ2-1,TRBD1,TRBV27,.
CASQPTSGLTGELFF,TGTGCCAGCCAACCGACTAGCGGGTTAACCGGGGAGCTGTTTTTT,TRBJ2-2,TRBD2,TRBV2,.
CASSVRERNQPQHF,TGTGCCAGCAGCGTAAGGGAGCGCAATCAGCCCCAGCATTTT,TRBJ1-5,.,TRBV28,.
CASSSVSYNEQFF,TGTGCCAGCAGCTCCGTCTCCTACAATGAGCAGTTCTTC,TRBJ2-1,.,TRBV7-2,.
CASSHLTGAGAEAFF,TGCGCCAGCAGCCACCTGACAGGGGCGGGTGCTGAAGCTTTCTTT,TRBJ1-1,TRBD1,TRBV4-3,.
CASSLGFSYNSPLHF,TGTGCCAGCAGCTTAGGTTTCAGCTATAATTCACCCCTCCACTTT,TRBJ1-6,.,TRBV7-8,.
CASNQERGGKETQYF,TGTGCCAGCAACCAAGAGCGGGGGGGAAAAGAGACCCAGTACTTC,TRBJ2-5,TRBD2,TRBV3-1/TRBV3-2,.
CASSRDREDDEKLFF,TGTGCCAGTAGCCGGGACAGAGAGGATGATGAAAAACTGTTTTTT,TRBJ1-4,TRBD1,TRBV19,.
CASGGLFFFNEKLFF,TGTGCCAGCGGCGGGCTCTTTTTCTTTAATGAAAAACTGTTTTTT,TRBJ1-4,.,TRBV19,.
CASSWAVSRNTIYF,TGTGCCAGCAGCTGGGCCGTCTCGAGAAACACCATATATTTT,TRBJ1-3,.,TRBV13,.
CAISESGVLRGASTDTQYF,TGTGCCATCAGTGAGTCCGGCGTTTTGAGAGGGGCTAGCACAGATACGCAGTATTTT,TRBJ2-3,.,TRBV10-3,.
CASSQGDAVSYEQYF,TGCGCCAGCAGCCAAGGGGACGCAGTATCCTACGAGCAGTACTTC,TRBJ2-7,.,TRBV4-1,.
CASSLESTGELFF,TGCGCCAGCAGCTTGGAGAGTACCGGGGAGCTGTTTTTT,TRBJ2-2,.,TRBV5-1,.
CASSYYGSSGNTIYF,TGTGCCAGCAGTTACTACGGCAGCTCTGGAAACACCATATATTTT,TRBJ1-3,.,TRBV6-5,.
CASSSGPGEKLFF,TGTGCCAGCAGCAGCGGGCCGGGAGAAAAACTGTTTTTT,TRBJ1-4,.,TRBV5-4,.
CASSQEITGAAVYNEQFF,TGCGCCAGCAGCCAAGAAATTACGGGGGCGGCGGTTTACAATGAGCAGTTCTTC,TRBJ2-1,.,TRBV4-3,.
CASSVIGEATNEKLFF,TGCGCCAGCAGCGTGATCGGGGAGGCGACTAATGAAAAACTGTTTTTT,TRBJ1-4,.,TRBV4-1,once
CAWAGNANYGYTF,TGTGCCTGGGCAGGAAACGCTAACTATGGCTACACCTTC,TRBJ1-2,.,TRBV30,.
CASSRGLAGPSYNEQFF,TGCGCCAGCAGCCGGGGACTAGCGGGACCGTCCTACAATGAGCAGTTCTTC,TRBJ2-1,TRBD2,TRBV5-1,.
CASSPGYTEAFF,TGTGCCAGTAGTCCCGGTTACACTGAAGCTTTCTTT,TRBJ1-1,.,TRBV19,once
CASSVKSRATNEKLFF,TGTGCCAGTAGTGTAAAGTCCCGGGCAACTAATGAAAAACTGTTTTTT,TRBJ1-4,.,TRBV19,.
CASSRGAERGVFLFF,TGTGCCAGTAGCCGGGGAGCTGAGCGGGGAGTCTTCTTGTTCTTC,TRBJ2-1,TRBD2,TRBV19,.
CASSGLAGNQETQYF,TGTGCCAGCAGCGGGCTAGCGGGGAATCAAGAGACCCAGTACTTC,TRBJ2-5,TRBD2,TRBV9,.
CASSIGNTEAFF,TGTGCCAGTAGTATAGGAAACACTGAAGCTTTCTTT,TRBJ1-1,.,TRBV19,few
CASSQDPVPGQGRDTQYF,TGCGCCAGCAGCCAAGATCCCGTTCCGGGACAGGGGAGGGATACGCAGTATTTT,TRBJ2-3,TRBD1,TRBV4-3,few
CASSQQGYEAFF,TGTGCCAGCAGCCAACAGGGTTATGAAGCTTTCTTT,TRBJ1-1,.,TRBV4-2,few
CASSLAGGRVDTEAFF,TGTGCCAGCAGCTTGGCTGGGGGGCGGGTAGACACTGAAGCTTTCTTT,TRBJ1-1,.,TRBV5-6,.
CASSKAGPGTGGYNSPLHF,TGTGCCAGCAGCAAGGCCGGCCCCGGGACAGGGGGATATAATTCACCCCTCCACTTT,TRBJ1-6,TRBD1,TRBV27,.
CASSFEGPSYEQYF,TGTGCCAGCAGTTTCGAGGGTCCTAGCTACGAGCAGTACTTC,TRBJ2-7,.,TRBV6-6,once
CASSSRRANEQFF,TGTGCCAGCAGTTCCCGCCGCGCAAATGAGCAGTTCTTC,TRBJ2-1,.,TRBV28,.
CSVVDDGYTF,TGCAGCGTTGTGGACGACGGCTACACCTTC,TRBJ1-2,.,TRBV29-1,.
CASSIRDGNEAFF,TGTGCCAGTAGCATCCGGGACGGCAATGAAGCTTTCTTT,TRBJ1-1,.,TRBV19,once